Each of the 19 T cell receptor beta chains below was sequenced from the same sample in a study of shared clonotypes between healthy human individuals. The data were produced by immunoSEQ multiplex PCR, yet TCRdb's version contains in-frame clones alone and is incomplete. Of some 980,000 clones listed, over 75% are singletons. The sequenced sample was memory CD4+ T cells sorted from blood. Regarding subset: CD45RA-negative fraction. These receptors were taken from a man aged 18 to 30 in good health.

This clone has more than one count but fewer than ten. Its ends do not fully match the called genes, so a read error is possible. This chain links TRBV30 with TRBJ1-1; the D is unclear. Germline assignment: CDR1 GTSNPN and CDR2 SVGIG (reference sequence). CDR3 size: 10 residues. CDR3 bases: TGTGCCTACAACACGACTGGAGCTTTCTTT. Translation gives CAYNTTGAFF.

This clone turned up a few times. This sequence joins TRBV29-1 and TRBJ1-2; D unresolved. Germline-derived CDR1 and CDR2 are SQVTM and ANQGSEA. Trimming left V 3 bases short and J 4 bases short, with 9 bases between. This CDR3 region has 12 residues. CDR3 protein: CSVDSGIYGYTF. CDR3 DNA sequence: TGCAGCGTTGACTCGGGGATCTATGGCTACACCTTC.

The chain uses TRBV4-2 and TRBJ2-3; TRBD2 agrees at 10 bases. V was pared by 3 bases and J by 1 base, with 7 bases of the junction left unmatched. The V gene's germline CDR1 is LGHNA and CDR2 YNFKEQ. The CDR3 length is 17 residues. For the CDR3, the DNA is TGTGCCAGCAGCCAGAGTTACGGGACTAGCGGCACAGATACGCAGTATTTT. Translation: CASSQSYGTSGTDTQYF.

The chain combines TRBV28 with TRBJ2-7; D perhaps matches TRBD1 (5 bases). This CDR3 is built from 15 residues. The V gene's germline CDR1 is MDHEN and CDR2 SYDVKM. V gave up 4 bases and J gave up 0 bases, with 13 bases separating them. The CDR3 loop is CASSSRQSGSYEQYF. In DNA, the CDR3 is TGTGCCAGCAGTTCAAGACAGTCTGGCTCCTACGAGCAGTACTTC.

The chain employs TRBV5-1 and TRBJ1-6; the match to TRBD1 covers 7 bases. The CDR3 runs 15 residues. Trimming removed 4 bases from V and 8 bases from J; junction bases left unmatched: 9. Looked up from germline, CDR1 is SGHRS and CDR2 is YFSETQ. CDR3 bases: TGCGCCAGCAGCGCGACGACAGGGATCGATTCACCCCTCCACTTT. Protein product: CASSATTGIDSPLHF. Looking up the rest from reference TRBV5-1 and TRBJ1-6 gives the full variable domain: KAGVTQTPRYLIKTRGQQVTLSCSPISGHRSVSWYQQTPGQGLQFLFEYFSETQRNKGNFPGRFSGRQFSNSRSEMNVSTLELGDSALYLCASSATTGIDSPLHFGNGTRLTVT.

This chain joins TRBV5-1 and TRBJ1-2; 8 nucleotides align to TRBD1. The CDR3 consists of 14 residues. Germline values: CDR1 SGHRS, CDR2 YFSETQ. J lost 4 bases, V lost 0 bases, and 2 bases had no gene match. CDR3 sequence reads: CASSLEDRAYGYTF. The CDR3, as DNA: TGCGCCAGCAGCTTGGAGGACAGGGCCTATGGCTACACCTTC.

The genes are TRBV27 and TRBJ1-3, with D tentatively TRBD1 (5 bases). This CDR3 is built from 15 residues. Trimming took 9 bases from V and 0 from J, leaving 15 bases between them. The germline CDR1 and CDR2 sequences are MNHEY and SMNVEV (reference sequence). This CDR3 is CASAISGPSGNTIYF. The CDR3 coding sequence is TGTGCCAGTGCAATCTCGGGACCCTCTGGAAACACCATATATTTT.

Regarding this clone: This may arise from a read error, as a much more abundant clone is one base away. At the DNA level, this CDR3 is encoded by other sequences in the same sample as well. V and J are TRBV9 and TRBJ2-3; D gene uncertain. V shed 2 bases and J shed 6 bases, with 4 bases lying between them. Germline-derived CDR1 and CDR2 are SGDLS and YYNGEE. This CDR3 contains 11 residues. DNA of the CDR3: TGTGCCAGCAGCGTGGGGGATACGCAGTATTTT. The encoded protein is CASSVGDTQYF. Together with reference TRBV9 and TRBJ2-3, the CDR3 gives the full variable domain: DSGVTQTPKHLITATGQRVTLRCSPRSGDLSVYWYQQSLDQGLQFLIQYYNGEERAKGNILERFSAQQFPDLHSELNLSSLELGDSALYFCASSVGDTQYFGPGTRLTVL.

CDR3 sequence reads: CSVGVGADNQPQHF. The DNA for the CDR3 is TGCAGCGTGGGGGTGGGGGCTGACAATCAGCCCCAGCATTTT. The chain has TRBV29-1 and TRBJ1-5, with a tentative D call TRBD1 (6 bases). Per germline, CDR1 SQVTM and CDR2 ANQGSEA. The CDR3 loop spans 14 amino acids. V was clipped by 6 bases and J by 3 bases, with 15 bases between them.

This clone was detected only once. The rearrangement links TRBV7-9 to TRBJ2-1; 7 positions match TRBD2. V lost 5 bases and J lost 0; bases outside the gene matches: 4. CDR3 length equals 15 residues. CDR1 SEHNR and CDR2 FQNEAQ come from the germline V gene (reference sequence). The DNA for the CDR3 is TGTGCCAGCAGCCCGCGGGGGAACTCCTACAATGAGCAGTTCTTC. This translates into CASSPRGNSYNEQFF.

The rearrangement joins TRBV10-3 to TRBJ2-7; tentative D call: TRBD2 (5 bases). The CDR3 runs to 14 residues. Trimming stripped 6 bases from V and 0 bases from J, with 12 bases between. Germline V gene data show CDR1 as ENHRY and CDR2 as SYGVKD. CDR3 in amino acids: CAIRGAVSSYEQYF. The CDR3 region has the DNA TGTGCCATCAGAGGAGCGGTTAGCTCCTACGAGCAGTACTTC.

This chain joins TRBV19 and TRBJ2-7; TRBD1 agrees at 7 bases. J was trimmed by 2 bases and V by 1 base; bases with no gene match: 8. The CDR3 has 16 amino acids. The V gene's germline CDR1 is LNHDA and CDR2 SQIVND (reference sequence). CDR3 in DNA: TGTGCCAGTAGTATAGGATCAGGACAGGTGGCCTACGAGCAGTACTTC. Amino acids: CASSIGSGQVAYEQYF.

This chain joins TRBV11-2 and TRBJ1-6, with 7 bases matching TRBD1. The CDR3 consists of 15 residues. CDR1 and CDR2 from the germline V gene are SGHAT and FQNNGV. V dropped 1 base and J dropped 4; count of bases not matched to a gene: 1. The CDR3 nucleotides read TGTGCCAGCAGCTTAGGGGACAGTTATAATTCACCCCTCCACTTT. Its translation is CASSLGDSYNSPLHF. The whole variable domain, remainder taken from reference TRBV11-2 and TRBJ1-6, is EAGVAQSPRYKIIEKRQSVAFWCNPISGHATLYWYQQILGQGPKLLIQFQNNGVVDDSQLPKDRFSAERLKGVDSTLKIQPAKLEDSAVYLCASSLGDSYNSPLHFGNGTRLTVT.

The chain recombines TRBV4-3 with TRBJ2-2; the D gene is possibly TRBD1 (6 bases). The CDR3 totals 16 residues. Looked up from germline, CDR1 is LGHNA and CDR2 is YSLEER. V lost 4 bases, J lost 2 bases, and 14 bases lay in between. The CDR3 DNA reads TGCGCCAGCAGCCCACAGGGCGGCCTAAACACCGGGGAGCTGTTTTTT. The encoded protein is CASSPQGGLNTGELFF.

J is TRBJ1-4 and V is TRBV7-3, with D possibly TRBD1 on 5 matching bases. This CDR3 contains 15 residues. Trimming left V 5 bases short and J 7 bases short, with 17 bases between. Per the germline V gene, CDR1 is SGHTA and CDR2 is FQGTGA. The CDR3 nucleotides read TGTGCCAGCAGCCCGGGTTGGGGCAGTGGTGAAAAACTGTTTTTT. It specifies CASSPGWGSGEKLFF. Combining the CDR3 with reference TRBV7-3 and TRBJ1-4 gives the whole variable domain GAGVSQTPSNKVTEKGKYVELRCDPISGHTALYWYRQSLGQGPEFLIYFQGTGAADDSGLPNDRFFAVRPEGSVSTLKIQRTERGDSAVYLCASSPGWGSGEKLFFGSGTQLSVL.

The chain joins TRBV6-6 to TRBJ2-5; D might be TRBD2 (5 bases). Looked up from germline, CDR1 is MNHNY and CDR2 is SVGAGI (reference sequence). Trimming left V 6 bases short and J 3 bases short, with 14 bases between. The CDR3 is made up of 14 amino acids. The CDR3 reads CASSDYSSEETQYF. CDR3 bases: TGTGCCAGCAGCGACTACTCGAGCGAAGAGACCCAGTACTTC.

CDR3 bases: TGTGCCAGCAGAAGACTAGCGGAGAGCTACGAGCAGTACTTC. This translates into CASRRLAESYEQYF. The rearrangement joins TRBV6-6 to TRBJ2-7; 9 bases are shared with TRBD2. This CDR3 is built from 14 residues. The germline V gene encodes CDR1 MNHNY and CDR2 SVGAGI (reference sequence). J lost 3 bases, V lost 6 bases, and 6 bases had no gene match.

This chain connects TRBV6-6 to TRBJ2-4, with D possibly matching TRBD2 (5 bases). Germline CDR1 is MNHNY and CDR2 is SVGAGI (reference sequence). The CDR3 extends over 14 amino acids. Trimming took 2 bases from V and 9 from J, leaving 14 bases between them. CDR3 DNA sequence: TGTGCCAGCAGTTACGTACCCCTAGCAGCCATTCAGTACTTC. Protein: CASSYVPLAAIQYF.

The chain uses TRBV4-3 and TRBJ2-1; 8 bases are shared with TRBD2. This CDR3 has 16 amino acids. Unmatched junction bases numbered 6, after V lost 5 bases and J lost 0 bases. CDR1 is LGHNA, CDR2 YSLEER, per germline. CDR3 amino acids: CASSSIAGSSYNEQFF. CDR3 bases: TGCGCCAGCAGCTCTATAGCGGGGAGCTCCTACAATGAGCAGTTCTTC.